A selection of T cell receptor beta chains follows, all from one sample in a study of cytomegalovirus exposure and HLA in healthy donors. Using immunoSEQ multiplex PCR, the repertoire was profiled, and TCRdb retains in-frame clones only, with some absent. The table has approximately 97,000 clones, around 63% seen once. The sequencing input was PBMCs. Source of these receptors: a human donor in good health. Both conserved end residues are part of each CDR3. A D gene is named only where the DNA matches it firmly. Rows may omit the clone size; those that give it use once, few, many or a size class.

d_gene	abundance	v_gene	j_gene	CDR3aa	CDR3nt
TRBD1	.	TRBV7-9	TRBJ2-1	CASSLDRGHNEQFF	TGTGCCAGCAGCTTAGACAGGGGTCACAATGAGCAGTTCTTC
.	few	TRBV4-1	TRBJ2-2	CASSPTRTGELFF	TGCGCCAGCAGCCCGACAAGGACCGGGGAGCTGTTTTTT
.	few	TRBV6-6	TRBJ1-1	CASLRETEAFF	TGTGCCAGCCTCCGTGAGACTGAAGCTTTCTTT
.	.	TRBV11-2	TRBJ1-2	CASSLLGRRGYTF	TGTGCCAGCAGCTTATTGGGGAGGAGAGGCTACACCTTC
TRBD2	few	TRBV2	TRBJ2-7	CASSQGLATREQYF	TGTGCCAGCAGTCAGGGACTAGCGACACGCGAGCAGTACTTC
.	few	TRBV10-3	TRBJ1-1	CAISDRVPNGAFF	TGTGCCATCAGTGATCGCGTCCCTAACGGGGCTTTCTTT
TRBD1	.	TRBV10-3	TRBJ2-1	CAISESTGGMNEQFF	TGTGCCATCAGTGAGTCCACAGGGGGTATGAATGAGCAGTTCTTC
TRBD1	.	TRBV6-4	TRBJ2-7	CASSDPGQVFYEQYF	TGTGCCAGCAGTGACCCGGGACAGGTTTTTTACGAGCAGTACTTC
.	.	TRBV14	TRBJ1-1	CASSQVRVSEAFF	TGTGCCAGCAGCCAGGTCAGGGTATCTGAAGCTTTCTTT
.	once	TRBV28	TRBJ1-2	CASRVQGTAGYTF	TGTGCCAGCAGAGTACAGGGCACGGCTGGCTACACCTTC
.	.	TRBV25-1	TRBJ2-2	CASSDPIRENTGELFF	TGTGCCAGCAGTGACCCAATCCGGGAGAACACCGGGGAGCTGTTTTTT
TRBD1	.	TRBV12-5	TRBJ2-1	CASALGQGALNEQFF	TGTGCTAGTGCCCTGGGACAGGGTGCCTTAAATGAGCAGTTCTTC
TRBD1	.	TRBV7-9	TRBJ2-3	CASSALGTEKDTQYF	TGTGCCAGCAGCGCGTTGGGGACAGAAAAAGATACGCAGTATTTT
.	.	TRBV10-3	TRBJ2-5	CAIKGGDGKTQYF	TGTGCCATCAAAGGGGGGGATGGGAAGACCCAGTACTTC
.	.	TRBV28	TRBJ1-1	CASSLVQGRIRDEAFF	TGTGCCAGCAGTTTAGTCCAGGGTCGAATTAGGGATGAAGCTTTCTTT
.	.	TRBV25-1	TRBJ2-1	CASSEDRGPYNEQFF	TGTGCCAGCAGTGAGGACAGAGGACCTTACAATGAGCAGTTCTTC
.	.	TRBV14	TRBJ2-7	CASSQDPPSYEQYF	TGTGCCAGCAGCCAAGATCCCCCGTCCTACGAGCAGTACTTC
.	.	TRBV7-2	TRBJ1-4	CASSHGQSTNEKLFF	TGTGCCAGCAGCCACGGACAGTCAACTAATGAAAAACTGTTTTTT
.	.	TRBV7-9	TRBJ1-1	CASSLVRGVGNTEAFF	TGTGCCAGCAGCTTAGTAAGGGGCGTGGGGAACACTGAAGCTTTCTTT
TRBD2	.	TRBV28	TRBJ2-7	CASRSGLAGGLDEQYF	TGTGCCAGCAGGTCGGGACTAGCGGGAGGGCTCGACGAGCAGTACTTC
.	.	TRBV19	TRBJ2-7	CASSIDGQGMQYF	TGTGCCAGTAGTATAGATGGGCAGGGGATGCAGTACTTC
TRBD2	.	TRBV7-9	TRBJ2-7	CASSDSGGLVPYEQYF	TGTGCCAGCAGCGACTCGGGCGGACTAGTTCCCTACGAGCAGTACTTC
TRBD1	.	TRBV9	TRBJ2-7	CASSVGGTASYEQYF	TGTGCCAGCAGCGTAGGGGGGACAGCCTCCTACGAGCAGTACTTC
.	.	TRBV21-1	TRBJ2-5	CASSKRRLAGGPSEETQYF	TGTGCCAGCAGCAAAAGGCGTCTAGCGGGCGGCCCGTCTGAAGAGACCCAGTACTTC
TRBD2	.	TRBV14	TRBJ2-1	CASSQGSGVYNEQFF	TGTGCCAGCAGCCAAGGTAGCGGGGTTTACAATGAGCAGTTCTTC
TRBD2	.	TRBV30	TRBJ2-1	CAHQTSGPNNEQFF	TGTGCACACCAGACTAGCGGGCCAAACAATGAGCAGTTCTTC
.	few	TRBV27	TRBJ2-7	CASSSGSRYEQYF	TGTGCCAGCAGTTCCGGGTCTCGCTACGAGCAGTACTTC
.	.	TRBV6-5	TRBJ1-5	CASSVSNNQPQHF	TGTGCCAGCAGTGTTTCCAACAATCAGCCCCAGCATTTT
TRBD2	.	TRBV13	TRBJ2-7	CASSRAGVYEQYF	TGTGCCAGCAGCCGAGCGGGAGTGTACGAGCAGTACTTC